This T cell receptor beta chain was identified in a study of blood T cell repertoires in COVID-19 (dated by TCRdb to the early 2020s). At the level of the whole study: The collaborator samples originated in the United States, Italy and Spain and spanned the acute and convalescent phases of COVID-19. The material from the prospective study consisted of cDNA or gDNA derived from T cells, B-cell-depleted T cells, or PBMCs. Deeply sampled blood TCRbeta repertoires from subjects exposed to, actively infected with, or recovered from COVID-19 were included in the dataset. The repertoires were released in a freely available public database intended as a resource for research on the immune response to SARS-CoV-2. The samples were drawn from two sources: the first 160 participants of the ongoing ImmuneRACE study, and 950 to 1,500 subjects contributed by 6 global collaborators. A de-identified subject ID, COVID-19 status, age in years and sex were almost always included in the sample metadata. Where available, HLA class I and class II types were obtained from metadata supplied by the sample provider rather than from assay-based typing. Overall study results and their limits: The quantity of clinical and demographic metadata differed by source and by participant and was supplied without curation.

Each collaborating institution followed its own protocols to collect whole blood in K2EDTA tubes. For TCRbeta analysis, collaborators shipped samples in one of three forms: frozen whole blood, isolated PBMCs, or DNA extracted from either of those sample types. There are 15 amino acids in the CDR3, from cysteine to phenylalanine inclusive. Just the 45-base CDR3 DNA is kept, in frame starting at base 1. The germline V gene provides CDR1 SNHLY and CDR2 FYNNEI. Germline trimming amounts to 4 bases on V and 0 bases on J, with 4 as the count of junction bases outside the gene matches. Concerning this clone itself: What antigen it recognizes has not been identified. The sample holds no much larger clone one base away, and base qualities are not on file.

TCRbeta CDR3 regions were amplified from genomic DNA by means of the immunoSEQ Assay, a bias-controlled multiplex PCR. In the source study's methods: The number of nucleated cells in each sample was estimated from the amplification of reference gene primers within the assay. To quantify the absolute abundance of each unique TCRbeta CDR3 rearrangement, sequence reads were collapsed and filtered. Productive Simpson clonality was computed per sample as the square root of Simpson's diversity index over productive rearrangements. TCRdb took this table from immuneACCESS and kept in-frame rearrangements with V and J called. Such tables lack part of the clones; where checked against another copy, unresolved V genes explain under half of the gap, and the rest is unexplained. That table gives V, J and clone size, and the DNA gave D and trimming. Present in this sample are around 700,000 clones, about 87% of which were seen just once. Of the sample, over 0.2% is held by the ten largest clones.

This receptor was identified in a young woman with acute or convalescent COVID-19. The specimen was peripheral blood. The sequence joins TRBV2 to TRBJ2-3; TRBD2 aligns with 7 central bases. The CDR3 amino acid sequence is: CASSASGVSTDTQYF. The sequenced DNA: TGTGCCAGCAGTGCTAGCGGAGTTAGCACAGATACGCAGTATTTT.